Detailed here is one T cell receptor (beta chain). Its target is not known. These data originate in a study of cytomegalovirus exposure and HLA in healthy donors. Both 60 Vbeta primers and 13 Jbeta primers went into the PCR. Generated by immunoSEQ multiplex PCR, the TCRdb table keeps only in-frame clones and is missing some. The table shows some 110,000 clones, with 81% occurring only once. Notes on the study in general: Sequencing had likely introduced a cluster of highly shared sequence variants as an artifact. There were several of the most significant clusters that appeared linked to common viral pathogens in a later analysis.

The receptor comes from a woman aged 25 to 39 in good health and CMV-seronegative. The specimen sequenced was PBMCs.

Here the CDR3 DNA reads TGTGCCAGCAGTAGGGGGTACGAGCAGTACTTC. Amino acids: CASSRGYEQYF. This chain connects TRBV27 to TRBJ2-7; a weak D match, TRBD1 (6 bases). The V end lost 5 bases, the J end lost 4 bases, and 6 bases lay between the germline ends. The CDR3 runs 11 residues. From germline, CDR1 is MNHEY and CDR2 SMNVEV (reference sequence).